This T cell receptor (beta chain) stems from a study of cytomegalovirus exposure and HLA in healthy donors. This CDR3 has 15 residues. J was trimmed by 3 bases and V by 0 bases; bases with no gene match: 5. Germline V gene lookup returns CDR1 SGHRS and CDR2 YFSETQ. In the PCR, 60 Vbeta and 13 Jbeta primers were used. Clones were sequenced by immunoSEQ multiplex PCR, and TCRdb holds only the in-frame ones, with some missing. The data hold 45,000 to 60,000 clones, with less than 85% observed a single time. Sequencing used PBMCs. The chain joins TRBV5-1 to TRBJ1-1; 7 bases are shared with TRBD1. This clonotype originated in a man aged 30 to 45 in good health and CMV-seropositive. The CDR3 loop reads CASSLEARGDTEAFF. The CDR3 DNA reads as TGCGCCAGCAGCTTGGAGGCCAGGGGGGACACTGAAGCTTTCTTT.